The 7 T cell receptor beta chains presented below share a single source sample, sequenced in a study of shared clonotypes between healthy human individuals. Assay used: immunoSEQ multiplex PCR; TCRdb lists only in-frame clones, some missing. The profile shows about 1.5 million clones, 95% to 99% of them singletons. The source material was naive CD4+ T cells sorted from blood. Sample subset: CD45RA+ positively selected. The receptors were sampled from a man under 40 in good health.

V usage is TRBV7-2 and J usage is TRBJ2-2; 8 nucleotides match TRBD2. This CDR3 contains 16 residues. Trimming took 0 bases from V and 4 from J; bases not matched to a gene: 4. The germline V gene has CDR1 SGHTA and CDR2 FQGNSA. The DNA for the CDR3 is TGTGCCAGCAGCTTAGCGCCTCGGGGGGGCACCGGGGAGCTGTTTTTT. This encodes CASSLAPRGGTGELFF.

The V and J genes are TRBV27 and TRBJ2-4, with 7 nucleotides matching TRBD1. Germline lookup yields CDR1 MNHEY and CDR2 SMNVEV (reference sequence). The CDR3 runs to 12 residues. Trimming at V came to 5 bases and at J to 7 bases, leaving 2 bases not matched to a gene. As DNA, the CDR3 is TGTGCCAGCAGTGACAGGGTTAACATTCAGTACTTC. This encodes CASSDRVNIQYF.

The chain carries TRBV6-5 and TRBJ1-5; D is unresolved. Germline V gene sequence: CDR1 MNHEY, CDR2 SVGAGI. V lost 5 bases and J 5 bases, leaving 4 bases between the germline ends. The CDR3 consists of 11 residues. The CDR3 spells CASSDYQPQHF. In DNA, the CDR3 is TGTGCCAGCAGTGACTATCAGCCCCAGCATTTT.

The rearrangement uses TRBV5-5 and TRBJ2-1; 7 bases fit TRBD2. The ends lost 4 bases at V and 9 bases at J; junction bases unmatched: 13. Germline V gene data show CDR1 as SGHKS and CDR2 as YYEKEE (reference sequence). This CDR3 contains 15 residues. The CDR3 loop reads CASSNARDYLSEQFF. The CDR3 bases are TGTGCCAGCAGCAATGCCCGGGACTATCTCAGTGAGCAGTTCTTC.

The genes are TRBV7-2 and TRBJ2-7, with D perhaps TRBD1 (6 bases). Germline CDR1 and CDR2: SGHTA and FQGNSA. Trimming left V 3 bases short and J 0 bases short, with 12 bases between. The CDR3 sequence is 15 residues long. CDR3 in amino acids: CASSFKGHLSYEQYF. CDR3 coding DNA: TGTGCCAGCAGCTTTAAGGGACACCTCTCCTACGAGCAGTACTTC. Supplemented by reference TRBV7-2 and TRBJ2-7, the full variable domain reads GAGVSQSPSNKVTEKGKDVELRCDPISGHTALYWYRQSLGQGLEFLIYFQGNSAPDKSGLPSDRFSAERTGGSVSTLTIQRTQQEDSAVYLCASSFKGHLSYEQYFGPGTRLTVT.

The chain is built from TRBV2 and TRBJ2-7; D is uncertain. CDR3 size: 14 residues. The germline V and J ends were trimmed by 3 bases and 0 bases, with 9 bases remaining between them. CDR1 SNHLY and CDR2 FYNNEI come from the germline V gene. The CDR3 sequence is CASSEGDVSYEQYF. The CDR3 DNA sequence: TGTGCCAGCAGTGAGGGTGACGTCTCCTACGAGCAGTACTTC.

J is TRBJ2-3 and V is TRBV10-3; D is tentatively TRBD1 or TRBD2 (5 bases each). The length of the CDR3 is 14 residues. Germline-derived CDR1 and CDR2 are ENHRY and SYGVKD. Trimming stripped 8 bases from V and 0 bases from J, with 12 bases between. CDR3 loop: CAIAGALSTDTQYF. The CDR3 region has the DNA TGTGCCATCGCCGGGGCCCTTAGCACAGATACGCAGTATTTT.